This T cell receptor (beta chain) was recovered during a study of OX40 agonist ivuxolimab in advanced cancers. Study overall: Partial responses occurred in three patients (one hepatocellular carcinoma, two cutaneous melanoma). Study outcomes and limitations: CD4+ and CD8+ blood T cells expanded clonally by week 6 at 0.1 to 3.0 mg/kg.

As to this clone: Its cognate antigen is unknown.

CDR1 and CDR2 from the germline V gene are LNHDA and SQIVND (reference sequence). Losses at the gene ends were 7 bases for V and 0 bases for J; bases not matched to a gene: 3. The CDR3 has 14 residues. Using immunoSEQ multiplex PCR, the repertoire was profiled, and TCRdb retains in-frame clones only, with some absent. The sample consists of some 37,000 clones, 81% of them appearing once. The chain is built from TRBV19 and TRBJ2-3; 8 bases fit TRBD1. The sample here was CD4+ or CD8+ T cells sorted from blood, taken in a trial of the OX40 agonist ivuxolimab. The sequence was collected from an adult with an advanced solid tumor such as melanoma, head and neck, liver or kidney cancer. The CDR3 coding sequence is TGTGCCAGTATGGACAGGGTTAGCACAGATACGCAGTATTTT. It codes for CASMDRVSTDTQYF.